This T cell receptor (beta chain) was obtained from a study of blood T cell repertoires in COVID-19. Turning to the study itself: PBMCs, B-cell-depleted T cells, or T cells provided the cDNA or gDNA that made up the material.

The age range of participants was about 18 to 89 years, with residence in under 25 US areas. Data came from immunoSEQ multiplex PCR; TCRdb stores just in-frame clones and leaves some out. The sample consists of about 340,000 clones, approximately 86% of them appearing once. V gave up 5 bases and J gave up 5 bases, with 12 bases separating them. CDR1 is SGHVS, CDR2 FNYEAQ, per germline. The CDR3 consists of 14 residues. The receptor's source is a woman aged 40 to 50 with acute COVID-19. The sample taken for sequencing was PBMCs or T cells enriched from blood (not recorded which). V usage is TRBV7-6 and J usage is TRBJ1-4, with TRBD1 as a possible D gene (6 bases). The CDR3 loop reads CASSLNQGNEKLFF. DNA for the CDR3: TGTGCCAGCAGCCTCAACCAGGGGAATGAAAAACTGTTTTTT. Combining the CDR3 with reference TRBV7-6 and TRBJ1-4 gives the whole variable domain GAGVSQSPRYKVTKRGQDVALRCDPISGHVSLYWYRQALGQGPEFLTYFNYEAQQDKSGLPNDRFSAERPEGSISTLTIQRTEQRDSAMYRCASSLNQGNEKLFFGSGTQLSVL.